The present entry profiles one T cell receptor (beta chain) with its context. This CDR3 contains 14 residues. Germline V gene lookup returns CDR1 MNHEY and CDR2 SVGEGT. The record originates from a study of CXCR3-negative and CXCR3-positive naive CD8 T cells. Each TRB cDNA library was prepared by 5' RACE (with UMI labels). TCRdb re-called the 5' RACE reads, yielding one record per CDR3 amino acid sequence without DNA. Its clone listing holds tens of thousands of distinct CDR3 sequences. V and J are TRBV6-2 or TRBV6-3 and TRBJ2-4. Sequencing was performed on naive CXCR3- CD8+ T cells from blood. As for subset: CD45RO-CCR7+CD27+CD95- naive CD8+ T cells lacking CXCR3 (TNR3-). The TCR sequence derives from a human donor in good health. Some clones in this sample may be carry-over from other donors' samples. CDR3 protein: CASSYSTSSDIQYF.